This TCR beta chain was captured by sequencing in a study of T cells in Graves' hyperthyroidism and ophthalmopathy. Study-wide results and limits: A 13 V-J signature model discriminated ophthalmopathy versus stable hyperthyroidism. Clonotypes that were expanded in thyroid above 0.001 mostly appeared in blood too.

Diagnosis relied on clinical symptoms, serum thyroxine and TRAb, thyroid ultrasound and orbital computed tomography. The PBMCs studied were ones that came from approximately 9.9 ml fresh peripheral blood. Amplified TCR beta CDR3 regions came from RNA transcripts. The study used the HTBI primer set for a first-round RT-PCR of the TCR CDR3. TCRdb passed the multiplex PCR reads through MiXCR, listing each CDR3 protein once. The data contain about 480,000 distinct CDR3 sequences, approximately 15% of them singletons. V dropped 4 bases and J dropped 6; count of bases not matched to a gene: 7. The CDR3 consists of 14 residues. The V gene's germline CDR1 is SGHNT and CDR2 YYREEE (reference sequence). Concerning this clonotype itself: Its matching antigen is unknown.

Sequences were obtained from blood. This sequence was found in a woman in her late teens or twenties with Graves' hyperthyroidism. The chain uses TRBV5-4 and TRBJ1-1; 9 bases map to TRBD1. The CDR3 nucleotides read TGTGCCAGCAGCGGGGGACAGGGTTTATCTGAAGCTTTCTTT. The encoded protein is CASSGGQGLSEAFF.